Listed below are T cell receptor beta chains from one sample, sequenced in a study of blood T cell repertoires in COVID-19. This table comes from immunoSEQ multiplex PCR, and its TCRdb copy is limited to in-frame clones, with some not included. The sample records approximately 75,000 clones, 74% being singletons. Sequenced: peripheral blood. The receptors shown here come from a human donor with acute or convalescent COVID-19. The donor label of this sample is uncertain. Each CDR3 is given without its conserved first and last residue. Expanded clones are given a class, and other clones once, few, many or no size at all.

CDR3 protein,clone size,V gene
ASLPGNPREGQDEQF,NA,TRBV28
ASSILTQGASSQPQH,NA,TRBV19
AWKTKLGTVVGGYT,NA,TRBV30
ASSVRRDRGRVGNQPQH,NA,TRBV19
ASSLEGTGGGYT,NA,TRBV5-5
ASSLGLNTEAF,once,TRBV11-2
AWGLAGGIVYEQF,few,TRBV30
ASSMDPRTGGSMDNQPQH,NA,TRBV19
ASSTHRVNTGELF,NA,TRBV19
ATSRDHLDRNYGYT,NA,TRBV15
ASNPDRANEKLF,NA,TRBV2
ASTSFGELF,few,TRBV19
ATSDPGQGQQY,NA,TRBV24-1
ASSTQANTGELF,NA,TRBV19
ASSKTGTPYEQY,many,TRBV21-1
ASSSDSYNQPQH,NA,TRBV2
ASSLWGTSGNEQF,NA,TRBV7-9